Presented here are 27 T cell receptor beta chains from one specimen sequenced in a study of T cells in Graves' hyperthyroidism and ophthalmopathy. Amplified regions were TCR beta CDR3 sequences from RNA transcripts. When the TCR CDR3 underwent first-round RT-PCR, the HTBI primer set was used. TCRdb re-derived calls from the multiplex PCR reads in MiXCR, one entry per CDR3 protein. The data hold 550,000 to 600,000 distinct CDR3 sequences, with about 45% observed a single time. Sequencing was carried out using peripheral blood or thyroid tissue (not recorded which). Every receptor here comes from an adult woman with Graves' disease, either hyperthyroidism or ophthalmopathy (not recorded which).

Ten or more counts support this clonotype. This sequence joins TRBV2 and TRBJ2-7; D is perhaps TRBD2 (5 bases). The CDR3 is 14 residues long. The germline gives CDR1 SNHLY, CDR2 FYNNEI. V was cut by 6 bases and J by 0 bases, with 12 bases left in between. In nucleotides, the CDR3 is TGTGCCAGCAGCCCCACCGGGATCTCCTACGAGCAGTACTTC. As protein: CASSPTGISYEQYF.

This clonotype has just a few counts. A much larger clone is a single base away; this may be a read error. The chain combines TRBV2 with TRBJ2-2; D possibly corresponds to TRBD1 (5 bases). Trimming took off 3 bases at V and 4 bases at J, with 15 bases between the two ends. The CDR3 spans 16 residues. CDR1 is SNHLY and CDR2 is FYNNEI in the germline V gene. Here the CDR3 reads CASSEVGPRVTGELFF. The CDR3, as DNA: TGTGCCAGCAGTGAGGTCGGCCCCAGGGTCACCGGGGAGCTGTTTTTT. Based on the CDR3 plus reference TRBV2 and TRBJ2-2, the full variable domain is EPEVTQTPSHQVTQMGQEVILRCVPISNHLYFYWYRQILGQKVEFLVSFYNNEISEKSEIFDDQFSVERPDGSNFTLKIRSTKLEDSAMYFCASSEVGPRVTGELFFGEGSRLTVL.

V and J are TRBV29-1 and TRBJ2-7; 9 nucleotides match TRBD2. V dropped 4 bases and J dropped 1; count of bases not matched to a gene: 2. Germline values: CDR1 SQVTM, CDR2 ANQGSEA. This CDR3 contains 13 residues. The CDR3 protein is CSVGLAASYEQYF. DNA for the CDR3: TGCAGCGTTGGACTAGCGGCTTCCTACGAGCAGTACTTC.

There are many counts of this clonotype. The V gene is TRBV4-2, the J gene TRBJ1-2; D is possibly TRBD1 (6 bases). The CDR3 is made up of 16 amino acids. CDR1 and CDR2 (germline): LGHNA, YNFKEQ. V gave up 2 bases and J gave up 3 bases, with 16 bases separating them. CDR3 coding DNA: TGTGCCAGCAGCCAACCATCCCCGGAGGGGGACTATGGCTACACCTTC. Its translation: CASSQPSPEGDYGYTF.

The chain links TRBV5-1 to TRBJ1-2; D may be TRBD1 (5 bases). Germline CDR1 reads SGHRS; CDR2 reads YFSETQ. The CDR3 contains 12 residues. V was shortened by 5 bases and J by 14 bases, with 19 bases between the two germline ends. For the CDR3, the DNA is TGCGCCAGCAGACGAGACAGACTGGCTTTTACCTTC. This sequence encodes CASRRDRLAFTF.

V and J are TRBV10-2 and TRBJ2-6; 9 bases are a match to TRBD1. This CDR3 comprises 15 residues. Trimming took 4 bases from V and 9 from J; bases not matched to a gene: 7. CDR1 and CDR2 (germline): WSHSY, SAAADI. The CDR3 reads CASSVQGARGNVLTF. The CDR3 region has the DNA TGCGCCAGCAGTGTACAGGGGGCCAGGGGCAACGTCCTGACTTTC.

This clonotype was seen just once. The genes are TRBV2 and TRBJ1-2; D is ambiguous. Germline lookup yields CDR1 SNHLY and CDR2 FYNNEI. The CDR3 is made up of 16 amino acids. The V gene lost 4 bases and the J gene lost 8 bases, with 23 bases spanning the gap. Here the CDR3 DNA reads TGTGCCAGCAGTGCTCCCGACCAACACCCGTCGGGGGGCTACACCTTC. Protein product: CASSAPDQHPSGGYTF.

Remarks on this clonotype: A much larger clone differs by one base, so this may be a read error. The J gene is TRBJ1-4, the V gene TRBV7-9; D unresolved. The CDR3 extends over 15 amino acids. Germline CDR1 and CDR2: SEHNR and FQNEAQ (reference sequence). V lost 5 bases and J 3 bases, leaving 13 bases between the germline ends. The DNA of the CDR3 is TGTGCCAGCAGCCGTGGAGCTGCCTCTAATGAAAAACTGTTTTTT. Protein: CASSRGAASNEKLFF.

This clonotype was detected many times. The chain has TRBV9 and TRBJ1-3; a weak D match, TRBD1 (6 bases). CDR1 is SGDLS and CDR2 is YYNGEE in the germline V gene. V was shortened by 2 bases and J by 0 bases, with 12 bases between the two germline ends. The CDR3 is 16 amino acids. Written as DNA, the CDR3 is TGTGCCAGCAGCGTGGGGGGGCTAAGCTCTGGAAACACCATATATTTT. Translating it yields CASSVGGLSSGNTIYF.

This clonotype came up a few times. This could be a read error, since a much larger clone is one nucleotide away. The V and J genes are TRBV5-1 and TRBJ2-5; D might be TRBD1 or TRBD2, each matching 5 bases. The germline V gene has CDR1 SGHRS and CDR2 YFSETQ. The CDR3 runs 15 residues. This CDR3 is CASSKGTAGEETRYF. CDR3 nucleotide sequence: TGCGCCAGCAGCAAAGGGACCGCCGGAGAAGAGACCCGGTACTTC.

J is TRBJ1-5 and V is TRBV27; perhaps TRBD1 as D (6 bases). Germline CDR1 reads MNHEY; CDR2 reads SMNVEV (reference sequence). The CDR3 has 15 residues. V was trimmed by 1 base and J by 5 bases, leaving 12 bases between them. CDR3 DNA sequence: TGTGCCAGCAGTTTATTGGGGGCGCGGGATCAGCCCCAGCATTTT. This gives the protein CASSLLGARDQPQHF.

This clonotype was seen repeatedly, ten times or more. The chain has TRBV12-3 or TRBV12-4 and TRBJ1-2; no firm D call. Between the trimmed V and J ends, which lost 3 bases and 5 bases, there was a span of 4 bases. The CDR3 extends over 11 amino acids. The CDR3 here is CASSFSYGYTF. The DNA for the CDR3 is TGTGCCAGCAGTTTTTCGTATGGCTACACCTTC.

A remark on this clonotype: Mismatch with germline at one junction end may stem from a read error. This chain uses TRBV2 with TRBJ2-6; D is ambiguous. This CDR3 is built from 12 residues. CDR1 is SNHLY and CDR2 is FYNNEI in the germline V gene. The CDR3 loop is CASSRSANTEAF. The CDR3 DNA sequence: TGTGCCAGCAGTAGATCGGCCAACACTGAAGCTTTC.

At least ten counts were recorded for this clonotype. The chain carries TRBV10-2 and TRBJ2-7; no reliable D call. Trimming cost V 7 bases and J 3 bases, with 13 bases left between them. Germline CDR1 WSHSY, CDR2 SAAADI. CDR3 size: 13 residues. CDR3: CASNRNGVYEQYF. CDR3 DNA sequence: TGCGCCAGCAACCGCAACGGCGTCTACGAGCAGTACTTC.

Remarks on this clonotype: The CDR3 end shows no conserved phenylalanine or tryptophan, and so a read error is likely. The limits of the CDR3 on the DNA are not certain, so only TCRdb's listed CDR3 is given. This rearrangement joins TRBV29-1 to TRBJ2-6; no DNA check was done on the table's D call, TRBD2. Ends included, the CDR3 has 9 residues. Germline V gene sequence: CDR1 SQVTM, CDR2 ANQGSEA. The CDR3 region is CSAEGALNT.

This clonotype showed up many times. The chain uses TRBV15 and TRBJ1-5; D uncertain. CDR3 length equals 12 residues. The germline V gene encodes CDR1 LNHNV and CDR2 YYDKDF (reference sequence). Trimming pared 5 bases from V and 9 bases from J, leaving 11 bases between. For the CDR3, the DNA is TGTGCCACCAGCGCTGCGGGAAGGCCCCAGCATTTT. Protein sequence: CATSAAGRPQHF.

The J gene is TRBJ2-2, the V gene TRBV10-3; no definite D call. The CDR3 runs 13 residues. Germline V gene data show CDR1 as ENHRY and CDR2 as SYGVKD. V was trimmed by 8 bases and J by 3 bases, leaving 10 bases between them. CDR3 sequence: CAIPDGYTGELFF. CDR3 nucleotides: TGTGCCATCCCGGACGGATACACCGGGGAGCTGTTTTTT.

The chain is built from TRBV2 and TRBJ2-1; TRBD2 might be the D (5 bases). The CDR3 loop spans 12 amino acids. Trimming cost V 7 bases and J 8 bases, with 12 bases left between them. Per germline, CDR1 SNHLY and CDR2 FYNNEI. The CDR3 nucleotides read TGTGCCAGCATTTCGGCGGGCGATGAGCAGTTCTTC. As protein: CASISAGDEQFF.

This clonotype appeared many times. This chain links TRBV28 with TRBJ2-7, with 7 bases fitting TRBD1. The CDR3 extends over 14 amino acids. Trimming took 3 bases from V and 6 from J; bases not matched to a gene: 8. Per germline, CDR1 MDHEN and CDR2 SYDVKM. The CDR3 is CASSFGTEIPEQYF. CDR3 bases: TGTGCCAGCAGTTTCGGGACAGAGATCCCCGAGCAGTACTTC.

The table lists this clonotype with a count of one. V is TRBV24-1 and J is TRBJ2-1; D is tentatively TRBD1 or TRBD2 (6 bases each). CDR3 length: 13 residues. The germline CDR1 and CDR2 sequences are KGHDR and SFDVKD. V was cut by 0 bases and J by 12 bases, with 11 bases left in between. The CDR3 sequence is CATSDLVQGGQFF. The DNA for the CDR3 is TGTGCCACCAGTGATTTGGTACAGGGAGGGCAGTTCTTC.

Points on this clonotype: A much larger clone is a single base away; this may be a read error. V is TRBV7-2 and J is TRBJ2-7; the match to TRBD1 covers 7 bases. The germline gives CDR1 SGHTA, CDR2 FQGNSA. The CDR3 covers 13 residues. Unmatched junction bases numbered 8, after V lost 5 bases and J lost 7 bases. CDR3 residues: CASSLNNRGEQYF. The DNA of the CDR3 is TGTGCCAGCAGCCTCAATAACAGGGGTGAGCAGTACTTC.

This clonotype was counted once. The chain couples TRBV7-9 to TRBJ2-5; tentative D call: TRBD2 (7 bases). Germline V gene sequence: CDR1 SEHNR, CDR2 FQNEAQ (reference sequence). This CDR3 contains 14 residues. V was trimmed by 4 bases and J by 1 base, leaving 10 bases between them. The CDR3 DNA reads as TGTGCCAGCAGCTCCGGGGGGCCCCAAGAGACCCAGTACTTC. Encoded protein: CASSSGGPQETQYF.

CDR3 coding DNA: TGTGCCAGTAACCAAGGCAGGGTCCGCAATCAGCCCCAGCATTTT. This sequence encodes CASNQGRVRNQPQHF. The chain couples TRBV19 to TRBJ1-5, with D possibly being TRBD1 (5 bases). The length of the CDR3 is 15 residues. The V gene's germline CDR1 is LNHDA and CDR2 SQIVND (reference sequence). Trimming pared 7 bases from V and 2 bases from J, leaving 15 bases between.

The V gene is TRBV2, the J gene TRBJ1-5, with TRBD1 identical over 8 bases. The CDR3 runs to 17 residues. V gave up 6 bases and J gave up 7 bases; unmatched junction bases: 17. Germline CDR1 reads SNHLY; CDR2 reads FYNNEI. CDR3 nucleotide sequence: TGTGCCAGCAGACCCCCTTATGACAGGGGCGGGTGGCAGCCCCAGCATTTT. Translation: CASRPPYDRGGWQPQHF.

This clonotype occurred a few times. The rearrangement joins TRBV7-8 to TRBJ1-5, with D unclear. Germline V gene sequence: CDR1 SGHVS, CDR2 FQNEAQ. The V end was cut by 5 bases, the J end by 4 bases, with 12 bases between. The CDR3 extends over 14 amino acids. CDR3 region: CASSPVSRNQPQHF. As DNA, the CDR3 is TGTGCCAGCAGCCCCGTCAGCCGTAATCAGCCCCAGCATTTT.

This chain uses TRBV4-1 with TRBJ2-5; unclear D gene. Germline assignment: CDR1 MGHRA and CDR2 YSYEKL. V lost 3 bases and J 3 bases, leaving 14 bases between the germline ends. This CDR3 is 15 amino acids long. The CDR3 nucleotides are TGCGCCAGCAGCCAGCCGAACCCCAGAGAAGAGACCCAGTACTTC. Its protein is CASSQPNPREETQYF.

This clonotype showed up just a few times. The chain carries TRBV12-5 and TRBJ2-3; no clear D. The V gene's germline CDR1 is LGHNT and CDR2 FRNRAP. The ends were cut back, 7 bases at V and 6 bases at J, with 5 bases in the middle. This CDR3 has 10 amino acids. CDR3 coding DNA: TGTGCTAGTGATGCTGATACGCAGTATTTT. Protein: CASDADTQYF.